Listed here are 10 T cell receptor beta chains from one sample, sequenced in a study of post-analysis software for immune sequencing data. Study-wide findings and caveats: Controls had lower frequencies than patients of five or six TRBV segments, which included TRBV5-6, TRBV5-1 and TRBV20-1.

These receptors' antigens are unknown. Unique molecular identifiers were present in the TCR beta cDNA libraries. TCRdb reanalysed the PCR reads using MiXCR and keeps one entry per CDR3 protein. Found here are 700,000 to 900,000 distinct CDR3 sequences, 46% of them singletons; the top ten hold 4.9%. Input material: blood. These receptor sequences come from a girl aged 10-17 years with multiple sclerosis.

The J gene is TRBJ2-1, the V gene TRBV6-5, with 13 bases identical to TRBD2. The CDR3 loop spans 20 amino acids. V shed 0 bases, J shed 2 bases, and the junction held 10 bases outside the gene matches. CDR1 and CDR2 (germline): MNHEY, SVGAGI. CDR3 sequence: CASSYSRGLAGVRAYNEQFF. In nucleotides, the CDR3 is TGTGCCAGCAGTTACTCCCGCGGACTAGCGGGAGTTCGGGCCTACAATGAGCAGTTCTTC.

V is TRBV9 and J is TRBJ1-1, with 7 bases identical to TRBD1. Germline loops: CDR1 SGDLS, CDR2 YYNGEE. The CDR3 spans 15 residues. Trimming removed 7 bases from V and 1 base from J; junction bases left unmatched: 10. The CDR3 sequence is CASAQGDGRNTEAFF. CDR3 coding DNA: TGTGCCAGCGCCCAGGGGGATGGTAGGAACACTGAAGCTTTCTTT.

The chain uses TRBV20-1 and TRBJ2-5; either TRBD1 or TRBD2 may supply D (5 bases each). The DNA end is more similar to TRBJ2-7, so the J call may be wrong. This CDR3 contains 14 residues. Germline CDR1 is DFQATT and CDR2 is SNEGSKA (reference sequence). The CDR3: CSASLRGEGYEQYF. The CDR3 nucleotides are TGCAGTGCTAGCCTCCGAGGGGAAGGGTACGAGCAGTACTTC.

This clonotype turned up a few times. The V call is TRBV7-6, the J call TRBJ2-4; 13 bases agree with TRBD2. The DNA matches TRBJ2-7 better at its end, which makes the J call doubtful. Germline CDR1 SGHVS, CDR2 FNYEAQ. The CDR3 runs 14 residues. The CDR3 region has the DNA TGTGCCAGCAGCATAACTAGCGGGAGGGACGAGCAGTACTTC. It encodes CASSITSGRDEQYF.

This chain uses TRBV20-1 with TRBJ2-5; the match to TRBD1 covers 8 bases. The CDR3 extends over 14 amino acids. Germline V lookup: CDR1 DFQATT, CDR2 SNEGSKA (reference sequence). With 0 bases clipped from V and 4 bases from J, the junction kept 4 bases outside the gene matches. The CDR3 here is CSAREWDRTETQYF. The CDR3 coding sequence is TGCAGTGCTAGAGAATGGGACAGGACAGAGACCCAGTACTTC.

The chain combines TRBV7-9 with TRBJ2-3; 7 bases match TRBD2. Trimming cost V 4 bases and J 5 bases; bases outside gene matches: 9. Germline V gives CDR1 SEHNR, CDR2 FQNEAQ (reference sequence). This CDR3 has 15 amino acids. The chain's CDR3 is CASSSWGRAGDTQYF. CDR3 in DNA: TGTGCCAGCAGCTCCTGGGGGAGGGCCGGAGATACGCAGTATTTT.

This clonotype was counted between two and nine times. The V gene is TRBV24-1, the J gene TRBJ1-2, with D maybe TRBD1 (5 bases). The CDR3 is made up of 12 amino acids. CDR1 is KGHDR and CDR2 is SFDVKD in the germline V gene. V lost 3 bases, J lost 4 bases, and 5 bases lay in between. The CDR3 region is CATSDTGYGYTF. CDR3 coding DNA: TGTGCCACCAGTGATACAGGCTATGGCTACACCTTC.

This clonotype has just a few counts. The chain carries TRBV9 and TRBJ2-7; 8 bases align to TRBD2. CDR1 and CDR2 from the germline V gene are SGDLS and YYNGEE. V lost 2 bases to trimming and J lost 6 bases; unmatched junction nucleotides: 10. The CDR3 contains 15 residues. This chain's CDR3 is CASSVDAGTSGEQYF. The CDR3 DNA reads as TGTGCCAGCAGCGTCGACGCCGGGACTAGTGGCGAGCAGTACTTC.

The CDR3 is CATSRDPYDEQYF. The CDR3, as DNA: TGTGCCACCAGCAGGGACCCCTACGACGAGCAGTACTTC. The chain recombines TRBV15 with TRBJ2-7; no clear D gene. From germline, CDR1 is LNHNV and CDR2 YYDKDF (reference sequence). The length of the CDR3 is 13 residues. V shed 3 bases and J shed 5 bases, with 11 bases lying between them.

Notes on this clonotype: A much larger clone differs from this one at a single base, so this may be a read error. The rearrangement joins TRBV20-1 to TRBJ2-7; 7 nucleotides agree with TRBD2. Germline loops: CDR1 DFQATT, CDR2 SNEGSKA (reference sequence). CDR3 length equals 15 residues. The chain's CDR3 is CSAPRGDWDHYEQDF. The CDR3 region has the DNA TGCAGTGCTCCCCGGGGGGACTGGGATCACTACGAGCAGGACTTC.